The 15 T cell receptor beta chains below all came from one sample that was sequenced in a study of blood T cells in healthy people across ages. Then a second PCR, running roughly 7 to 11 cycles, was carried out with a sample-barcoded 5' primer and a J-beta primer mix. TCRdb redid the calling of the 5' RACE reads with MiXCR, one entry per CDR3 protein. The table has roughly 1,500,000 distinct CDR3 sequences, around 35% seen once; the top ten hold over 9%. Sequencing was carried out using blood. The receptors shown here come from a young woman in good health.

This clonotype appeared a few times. DNA for the CDR3: TGCGCCAGCAGCCGGAGGTCCGGGTCGGGGGAGACCCAGTACTTC. Encoded protein: CASSRRSGSGETQYF. The rearrangement links TRBV5-1 to TRBJ2-5; maybe TRBD2 (5 bases). Germline CDR1 reads SGHRS; CDR2 reads YFSETQ. This CDR3 has 15 amino acids. The germline V and J ends were trimmed by 4 bases and 5 bases, with 18 bases remaining between them.

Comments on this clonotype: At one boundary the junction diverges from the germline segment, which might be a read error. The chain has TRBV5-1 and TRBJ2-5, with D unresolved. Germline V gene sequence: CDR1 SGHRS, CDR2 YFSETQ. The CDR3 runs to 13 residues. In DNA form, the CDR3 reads TGCACCAGCAGCTTTCTCAGCCAAGAGACCCAGTACTTC. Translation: CTSSFLSQETQYF.

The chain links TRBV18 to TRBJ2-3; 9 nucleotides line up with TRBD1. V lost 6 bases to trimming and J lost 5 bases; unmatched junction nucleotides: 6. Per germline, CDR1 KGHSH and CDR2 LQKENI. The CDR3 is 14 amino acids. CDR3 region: CASSGTGIEDTQYF. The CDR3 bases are TGTGCCAGCTCCGGGACAGGGATTGAAGATACGCAGTATTTT.

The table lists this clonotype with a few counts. CDR3 nucleotides: TGTGCCAGCAGTTTTACCGGGACTAGACCTCAAGAGACCCAGTACTTC. Residues: CASSFTGTRPQETQYF. The chain recombines TRBV5-5 with TRBJ2-5; 8 nucleotides agree with TRBD2. CDR1 SGHKS and CDR2 YYEKEE come from the germline V gene (reference sequence). Losses at the gene ends were 5 bases for V and 2 bases for J; bases not matched to a gene: 11. The CDR3 spans 16 residues.

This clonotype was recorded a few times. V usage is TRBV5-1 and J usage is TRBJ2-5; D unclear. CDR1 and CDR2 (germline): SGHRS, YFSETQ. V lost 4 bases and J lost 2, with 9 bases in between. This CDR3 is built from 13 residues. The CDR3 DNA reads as TGCGCCAGCAGCGGATTCGCGCAAGAGACCCAGTACTTC. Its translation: CASSGFAQETQYF.

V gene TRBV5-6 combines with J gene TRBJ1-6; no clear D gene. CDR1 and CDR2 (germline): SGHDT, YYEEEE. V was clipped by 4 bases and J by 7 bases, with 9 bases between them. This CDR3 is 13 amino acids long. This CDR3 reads CASSSTANSPLHF. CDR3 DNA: TGTGCCAGCAGCAGTACAGCCAATTCACCCCTCCACTTT. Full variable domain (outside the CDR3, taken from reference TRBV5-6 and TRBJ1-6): DAGVTQSPTHLIKTRGQQVTLRCSPKSGHDTVSWYQQALGQGPQFIFQYYEEEERQRGNFPDRFSGHQFPNYSSELNVNALLLGDSALYLCASSSTANSPLHFGNGTRLTVT.

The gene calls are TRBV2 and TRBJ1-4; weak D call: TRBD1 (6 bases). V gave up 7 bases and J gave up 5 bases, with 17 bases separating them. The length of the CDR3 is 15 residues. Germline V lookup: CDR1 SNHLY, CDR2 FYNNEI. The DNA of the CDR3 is TGTGCCAGCAATCGTCAACAGGGACTAAATGAAAAACTGTTTTTT. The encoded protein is CASNRQQGLNEKLFF.

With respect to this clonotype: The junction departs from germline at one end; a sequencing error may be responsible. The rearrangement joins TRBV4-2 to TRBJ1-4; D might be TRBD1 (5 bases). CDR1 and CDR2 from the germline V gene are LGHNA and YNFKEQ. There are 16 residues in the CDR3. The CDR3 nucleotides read TGTGCCAGCAGCCACTCACCGACAGTCGATAATGAAAAACGGTTTTTT. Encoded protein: CASSHSPTVDNEKRFF.

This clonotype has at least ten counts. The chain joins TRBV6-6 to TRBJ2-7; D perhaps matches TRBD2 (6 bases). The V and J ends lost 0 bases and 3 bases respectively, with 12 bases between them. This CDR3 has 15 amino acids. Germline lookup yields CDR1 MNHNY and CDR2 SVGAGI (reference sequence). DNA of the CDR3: TGTGCCAGCAGTTACTCGAGGGCGGGGATCTACGAGCAGTACTTC. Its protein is CASSYSRAGIYEQYF.

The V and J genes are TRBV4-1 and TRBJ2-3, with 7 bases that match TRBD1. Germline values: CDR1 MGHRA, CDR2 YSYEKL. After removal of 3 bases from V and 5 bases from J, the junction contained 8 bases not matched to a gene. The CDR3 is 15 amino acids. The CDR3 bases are TGCGCCAGCAGCCATTACCGGGACAGAGAAGATACGCAGTATTTT. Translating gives CASSHYRDREDTQYF.

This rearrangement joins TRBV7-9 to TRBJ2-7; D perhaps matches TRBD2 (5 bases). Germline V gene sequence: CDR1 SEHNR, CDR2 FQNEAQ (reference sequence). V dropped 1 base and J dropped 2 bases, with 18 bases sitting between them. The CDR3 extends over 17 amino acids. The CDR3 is CASSLGLRGLGTYEQYF. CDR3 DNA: TGTGCCAGCAGCTTAGGGCTGCGTGGACTCGGAACCTACGAGCAGTACTTC. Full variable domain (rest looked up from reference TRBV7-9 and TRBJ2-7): DTGVSQNPRHKITKRGQNVTFRCDPISEHNRLYWYRQTLGQGPEFLTYFQNEAQLEKSRLLSDRFSAERPKGSFSTLEIQRTEQGDSAMYLCASSLGLRGLGTYEQYFGPGTRLTVT.

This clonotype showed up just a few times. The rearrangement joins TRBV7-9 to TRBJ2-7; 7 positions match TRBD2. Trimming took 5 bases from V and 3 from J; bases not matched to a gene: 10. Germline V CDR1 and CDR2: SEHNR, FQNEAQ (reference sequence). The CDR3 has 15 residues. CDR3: CASSTTGRGGYEQYF. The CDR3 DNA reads TGTGCCAGCAGCACCACGGGGAGGGGAGGCTACGAGCAGTACTTC. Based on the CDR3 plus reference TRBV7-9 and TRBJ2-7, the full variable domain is DTGVSQNPRHKITKRGQNVTFRCDPISEHNRLYWYRQTLGQGPEFLTYFQNEAQLEKSRLLSDRFSAERPKGSFSTLEIQRTEQGDSAMYLCASSTTGRGGYEQYFGPGTRLTVT.

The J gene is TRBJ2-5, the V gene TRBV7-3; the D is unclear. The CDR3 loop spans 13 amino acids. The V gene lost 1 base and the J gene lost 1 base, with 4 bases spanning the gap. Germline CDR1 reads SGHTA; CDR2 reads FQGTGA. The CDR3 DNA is TGTGCCAGCAGCTTAAACCTCCAAGAGACCCAGTACTTC. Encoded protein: CASSLNLQETQYF.

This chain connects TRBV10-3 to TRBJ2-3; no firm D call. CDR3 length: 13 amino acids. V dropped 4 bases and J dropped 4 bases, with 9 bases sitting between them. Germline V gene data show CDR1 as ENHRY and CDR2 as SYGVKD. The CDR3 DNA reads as TGTGCCATCAGTGTCGGCCTCGCAGATACGCAGTATTTT. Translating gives CAISVGLADTQYF.

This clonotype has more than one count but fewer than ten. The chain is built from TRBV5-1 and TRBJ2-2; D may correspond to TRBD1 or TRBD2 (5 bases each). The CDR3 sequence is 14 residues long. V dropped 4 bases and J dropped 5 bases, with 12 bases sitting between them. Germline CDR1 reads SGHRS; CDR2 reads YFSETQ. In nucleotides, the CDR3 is TGCGCCAGCAGCCCTGCTGGGGGAACCGGGGAGCTGTTTTTT. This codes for CASSPAGGTGELFF.